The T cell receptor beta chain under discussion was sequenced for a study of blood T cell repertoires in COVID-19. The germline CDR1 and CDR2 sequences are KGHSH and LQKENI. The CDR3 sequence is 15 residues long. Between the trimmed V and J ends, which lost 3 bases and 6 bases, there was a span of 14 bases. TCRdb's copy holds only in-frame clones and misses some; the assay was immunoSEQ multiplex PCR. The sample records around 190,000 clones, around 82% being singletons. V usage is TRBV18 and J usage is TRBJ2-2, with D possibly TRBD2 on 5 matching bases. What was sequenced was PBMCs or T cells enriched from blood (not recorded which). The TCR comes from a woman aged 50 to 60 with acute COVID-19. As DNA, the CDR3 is TGTGCCAGCTCACCGAGGGAGTCGGTCTCCGGGGAGCTGTTTTTT. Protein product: CASSPRESVSGELFF.